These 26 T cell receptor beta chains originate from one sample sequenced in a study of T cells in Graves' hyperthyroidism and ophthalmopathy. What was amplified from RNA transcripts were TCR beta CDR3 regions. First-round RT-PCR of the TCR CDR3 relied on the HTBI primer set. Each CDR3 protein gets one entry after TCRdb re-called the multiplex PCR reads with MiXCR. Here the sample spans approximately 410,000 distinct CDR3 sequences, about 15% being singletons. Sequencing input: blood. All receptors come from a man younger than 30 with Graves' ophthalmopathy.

This CDR3 is CASKPAGASNEQFF. Written as DNA, the CDR3 is TGTGCCAGCAAACCGGCAGGAGCCAGCAATGAGCAGTTCTTC. The chain is built from TRBV6-1 and TRBJ2-1; no reliable D call. The CDR3 contains 14 residues. Per the germline V gene, CDR1 is MNHNS and CDR2 is SASEGT. V was clipped by 7 bases and J by 6 bases, with 16 bases between them.

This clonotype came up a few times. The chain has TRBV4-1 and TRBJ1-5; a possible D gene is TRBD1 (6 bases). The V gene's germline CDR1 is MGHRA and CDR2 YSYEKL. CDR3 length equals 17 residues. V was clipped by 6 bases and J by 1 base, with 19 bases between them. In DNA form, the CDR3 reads TGCGCCAGCAGATCCTTTGGGGGGGCGAAAAGCAATCAGCCCCAGCATTTT. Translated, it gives CASRSFGGAKSNQPQHF.

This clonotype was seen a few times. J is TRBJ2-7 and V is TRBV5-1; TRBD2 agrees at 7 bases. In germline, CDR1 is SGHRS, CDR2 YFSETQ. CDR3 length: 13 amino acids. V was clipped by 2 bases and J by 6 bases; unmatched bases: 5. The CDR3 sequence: CASSLAGTCEQYF. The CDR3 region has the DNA TGCGCCAGCAGCTTAGCGGGGACGTGCGAGCAGTACTTC.

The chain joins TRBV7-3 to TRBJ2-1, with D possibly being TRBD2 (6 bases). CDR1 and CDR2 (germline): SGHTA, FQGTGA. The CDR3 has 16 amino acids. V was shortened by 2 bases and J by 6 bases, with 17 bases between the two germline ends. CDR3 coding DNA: TGTGCCAGCAGCTTAGTGCGACTAGGGGAGAGCAATGAGCAGTTCTTC. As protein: CASSLVRLGESNEQFF.

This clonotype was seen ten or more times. The CDR3 reads CASSERQGGLYEQYF. In nucleotides, the CDR3 is TGTGCCAGCAGTGAACGACAGGGTGGGCTCTACGAGCAGTACTTC. The chain links TRBV6-1 to TRBJ2-7; the match to TRBD1 covers 7 bases. Germline CDR1 is MNHNS and CDR2 is SASEGT. CDR3 length: 15 amino acids. V shed 2 bases and J 3 bases; nucleotides not matched to a gene: 7.

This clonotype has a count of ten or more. The CDR3 DNA reads TGCAGTGGGGCCTGGACGGGAGCCAGCTACGAGCAGTACTTC. It yields the protein CSGAWTGASYEQYF. The V and J genes are TRBV20-1 and TRBJ2-7, with D possibly being TRBD2 (6 bases). The CDR3 is 14 amino acids. Trimming pared 7 bases from V and 3 bases from J, leaving 19 bases between. Germline CDR1 DFQATT, CDR2 SNEGSKA (reference sequence).

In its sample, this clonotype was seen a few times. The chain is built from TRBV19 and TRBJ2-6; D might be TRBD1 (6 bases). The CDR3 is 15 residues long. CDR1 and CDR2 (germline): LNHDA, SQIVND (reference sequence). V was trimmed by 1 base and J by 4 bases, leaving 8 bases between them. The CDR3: CASSIGGPGANVLTF. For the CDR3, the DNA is TGTGCCAGTAGTATAGGGGGGCCCGGGGCCAACGTCCTGACTTTC.

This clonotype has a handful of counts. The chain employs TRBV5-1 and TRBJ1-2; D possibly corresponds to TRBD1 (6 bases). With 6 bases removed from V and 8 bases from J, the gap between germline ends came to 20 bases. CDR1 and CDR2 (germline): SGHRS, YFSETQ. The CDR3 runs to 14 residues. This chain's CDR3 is CASTLGTGIRGYTF. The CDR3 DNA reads TGCGCCAGCACCCTTGGTACAGGGATTCGCGGCTACACCTTC.

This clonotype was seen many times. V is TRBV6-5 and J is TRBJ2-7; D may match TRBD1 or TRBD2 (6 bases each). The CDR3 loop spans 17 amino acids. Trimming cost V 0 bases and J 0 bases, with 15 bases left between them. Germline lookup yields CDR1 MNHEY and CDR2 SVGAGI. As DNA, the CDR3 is TGTGCCAGCAGTTACTCGGGGGGCAACGAGCTCTCCTACGAGCAGTACTTC. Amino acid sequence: CASSYSGGNELSYEQYF.

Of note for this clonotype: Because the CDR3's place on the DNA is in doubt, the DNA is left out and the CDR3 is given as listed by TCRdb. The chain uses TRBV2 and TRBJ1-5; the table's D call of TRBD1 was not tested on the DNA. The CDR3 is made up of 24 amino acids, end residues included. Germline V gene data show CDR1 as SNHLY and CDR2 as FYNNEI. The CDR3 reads CASSSGTFDGEQFFGPGVNQPQHF.

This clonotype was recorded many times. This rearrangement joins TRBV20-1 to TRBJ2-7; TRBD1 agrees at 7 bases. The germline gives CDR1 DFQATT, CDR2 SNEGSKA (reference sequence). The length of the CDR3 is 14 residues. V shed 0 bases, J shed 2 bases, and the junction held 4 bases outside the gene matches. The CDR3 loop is CSARDGTVTYEQYF. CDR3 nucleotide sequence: TGCAGTGCTAGAGATGGGACAGTAACCTACGAGCAGTACTTC.

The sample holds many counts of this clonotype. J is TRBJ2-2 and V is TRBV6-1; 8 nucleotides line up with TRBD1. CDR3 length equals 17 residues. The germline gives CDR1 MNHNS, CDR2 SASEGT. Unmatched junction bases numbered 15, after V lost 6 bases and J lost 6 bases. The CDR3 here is CASRQSPGGGKPGELFF. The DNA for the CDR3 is TGTGCCAGCAGACAAAGCCCAGGGGGCGGTAAGCCCGGGGAGCTGTTTTTT.

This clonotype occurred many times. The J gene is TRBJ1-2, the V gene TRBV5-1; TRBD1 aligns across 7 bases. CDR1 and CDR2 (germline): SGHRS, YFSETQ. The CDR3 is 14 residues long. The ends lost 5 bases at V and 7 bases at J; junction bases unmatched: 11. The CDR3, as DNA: TGCGCCAGCAGTTCGACAGGGCCGGTTGGTGGCTACACCTTC. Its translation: CASSSTGPVGGYTF.

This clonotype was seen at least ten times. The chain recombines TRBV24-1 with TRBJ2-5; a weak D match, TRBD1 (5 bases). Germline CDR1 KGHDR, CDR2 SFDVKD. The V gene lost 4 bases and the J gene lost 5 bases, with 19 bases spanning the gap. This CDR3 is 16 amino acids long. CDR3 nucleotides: TGTGCCACCAGTGACCCCTTTAGGGGATCCTCGGAGACCCAGTACTTC. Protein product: CATSDPFRGSSETQYF.

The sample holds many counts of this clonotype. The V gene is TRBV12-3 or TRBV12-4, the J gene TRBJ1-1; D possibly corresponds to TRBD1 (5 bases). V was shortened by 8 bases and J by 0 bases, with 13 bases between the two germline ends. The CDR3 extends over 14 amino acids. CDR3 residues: CASGGPGVNTEAFF. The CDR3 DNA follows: TGTGCCAGCGGGGGTCCTGGGGTGAACACTGAAGCTTTCTTT.

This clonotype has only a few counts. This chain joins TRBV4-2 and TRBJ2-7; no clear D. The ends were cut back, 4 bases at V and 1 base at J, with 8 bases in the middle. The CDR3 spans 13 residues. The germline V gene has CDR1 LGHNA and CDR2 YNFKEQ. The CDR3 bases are TGTGCCAGCAGCCCGCCCCAGTCCTACGAGCAGTACTTC. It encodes CASSPPQSYEQYF.

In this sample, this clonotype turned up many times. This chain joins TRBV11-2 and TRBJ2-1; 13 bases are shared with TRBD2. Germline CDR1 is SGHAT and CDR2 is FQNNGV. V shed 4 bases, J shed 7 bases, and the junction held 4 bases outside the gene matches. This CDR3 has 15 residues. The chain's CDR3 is CASSSGLAGPNEQFF. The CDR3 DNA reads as TGTGCCAGCAGCTCGGGACTAGCGGGGCCGAATGAGCAGTTCTTC.

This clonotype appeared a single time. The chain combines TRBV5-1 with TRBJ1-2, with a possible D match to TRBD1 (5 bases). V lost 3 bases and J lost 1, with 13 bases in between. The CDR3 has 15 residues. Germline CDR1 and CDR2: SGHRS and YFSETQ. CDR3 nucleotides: TGCGCCAGCAGCTCGGACACGTACCTTAACTATGGCTACACCTTC. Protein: CASSSDTYLNYGYTF.

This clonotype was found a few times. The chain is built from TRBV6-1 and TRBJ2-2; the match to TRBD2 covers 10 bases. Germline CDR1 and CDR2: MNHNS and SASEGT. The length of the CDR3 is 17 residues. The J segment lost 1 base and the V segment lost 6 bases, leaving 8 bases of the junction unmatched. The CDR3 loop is CASSEISGGWNTGELFF. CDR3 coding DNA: TGTGCCAGCAGCGAAATTAGCGGGGGGTGGAACACCGGGGAGCTGTTTTTT.

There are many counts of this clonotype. The CDR3 protein is CASSFSTNTEAFF. The CDR3 DNA reads as TGTGCCAGCAGTTTTTCCACGAACACTGAAGCTTTCTTT. V and J are TRBV12-3 or TRBV12-4 and TRBJ1-1; D is uncertain. The CDR3 loop spans 13 amino acids. V was cut by 3 bases and J by 1 base, with 6 bases left in between.

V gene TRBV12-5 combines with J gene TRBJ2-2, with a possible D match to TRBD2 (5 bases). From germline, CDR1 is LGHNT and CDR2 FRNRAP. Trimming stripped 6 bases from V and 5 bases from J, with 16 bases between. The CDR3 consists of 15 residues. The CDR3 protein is CASGSLFRGTGELFF. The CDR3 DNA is TGTGCTAGTGGGTCCCTGTTCCGGGGTACCGGGGAGCTGTTTTTT.

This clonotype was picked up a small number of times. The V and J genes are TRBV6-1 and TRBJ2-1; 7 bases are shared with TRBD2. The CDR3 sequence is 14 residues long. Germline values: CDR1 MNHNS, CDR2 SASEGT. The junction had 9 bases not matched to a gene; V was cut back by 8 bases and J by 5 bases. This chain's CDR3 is CASGGGYLHNEQFF. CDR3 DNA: TGTGCCAGCGGGGGGGGGTACCTACACAATGAGCAGTTCTTC.

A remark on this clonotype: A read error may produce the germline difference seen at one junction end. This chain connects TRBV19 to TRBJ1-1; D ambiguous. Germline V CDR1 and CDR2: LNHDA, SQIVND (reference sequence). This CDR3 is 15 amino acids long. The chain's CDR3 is CASTIRGGSGTEAFF. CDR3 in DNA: TGTGCCAGTACTATACGAGGAGGAAGTGGCACTGAAGCTTTCTTT.

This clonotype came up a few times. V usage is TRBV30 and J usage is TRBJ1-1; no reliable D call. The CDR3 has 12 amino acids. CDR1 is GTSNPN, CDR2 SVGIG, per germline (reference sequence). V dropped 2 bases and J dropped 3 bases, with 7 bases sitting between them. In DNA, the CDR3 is TGTGCCTGGAGTCCGGACTACACTGAAGCTTTCTTT. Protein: CAWSPDYTEAFF.

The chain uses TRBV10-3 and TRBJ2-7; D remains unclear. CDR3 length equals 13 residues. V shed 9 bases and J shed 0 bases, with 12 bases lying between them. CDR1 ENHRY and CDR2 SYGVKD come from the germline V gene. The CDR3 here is CAIGNQSSYEQYF. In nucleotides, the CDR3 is TGTGCCATTGGAAACCAAAGCTCCTACGAGCAGTACTTC.

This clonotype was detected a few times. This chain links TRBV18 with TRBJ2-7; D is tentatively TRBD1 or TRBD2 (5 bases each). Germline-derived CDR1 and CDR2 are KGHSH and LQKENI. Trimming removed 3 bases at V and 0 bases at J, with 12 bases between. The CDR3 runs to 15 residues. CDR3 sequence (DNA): TGTGCCAGCTCACCCGGGACGGGGCGCTCCTACGAGCAGTACTTC. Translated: CASSPGTGRSYEQYF.